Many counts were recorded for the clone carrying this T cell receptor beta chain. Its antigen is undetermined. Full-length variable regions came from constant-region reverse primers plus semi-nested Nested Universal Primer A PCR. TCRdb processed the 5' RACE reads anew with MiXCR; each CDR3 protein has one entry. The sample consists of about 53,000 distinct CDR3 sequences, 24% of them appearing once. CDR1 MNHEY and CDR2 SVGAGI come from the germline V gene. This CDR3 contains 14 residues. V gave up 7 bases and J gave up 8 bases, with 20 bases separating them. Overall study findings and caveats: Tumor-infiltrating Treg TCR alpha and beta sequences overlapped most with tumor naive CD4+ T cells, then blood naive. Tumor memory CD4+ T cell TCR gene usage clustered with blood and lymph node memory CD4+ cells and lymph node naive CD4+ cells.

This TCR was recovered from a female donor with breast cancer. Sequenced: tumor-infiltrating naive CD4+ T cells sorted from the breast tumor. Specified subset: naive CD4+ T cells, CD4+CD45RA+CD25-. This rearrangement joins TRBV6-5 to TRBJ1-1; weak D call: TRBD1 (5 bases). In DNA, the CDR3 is TGTGCCAGCACTAAACTCGGGACCCCTGGAGAAGCTTTCTTT. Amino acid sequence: CASTKLGTPGEAFF.